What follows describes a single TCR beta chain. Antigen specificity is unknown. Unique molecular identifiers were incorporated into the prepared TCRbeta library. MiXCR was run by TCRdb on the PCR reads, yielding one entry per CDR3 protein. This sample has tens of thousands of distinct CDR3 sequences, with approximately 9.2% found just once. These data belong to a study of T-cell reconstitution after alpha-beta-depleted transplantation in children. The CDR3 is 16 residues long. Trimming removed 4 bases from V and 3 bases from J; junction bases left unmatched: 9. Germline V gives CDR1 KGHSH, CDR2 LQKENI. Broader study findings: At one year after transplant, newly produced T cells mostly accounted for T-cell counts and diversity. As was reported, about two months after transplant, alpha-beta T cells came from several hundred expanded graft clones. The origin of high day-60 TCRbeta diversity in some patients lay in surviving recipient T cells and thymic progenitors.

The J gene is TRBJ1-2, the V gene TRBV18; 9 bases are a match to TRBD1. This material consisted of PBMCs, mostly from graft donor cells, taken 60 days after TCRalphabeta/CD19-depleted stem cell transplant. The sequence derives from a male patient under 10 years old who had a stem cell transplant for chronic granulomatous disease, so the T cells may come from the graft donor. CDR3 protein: CASSRMGQGYDYGYTF. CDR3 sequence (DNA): TGTGCCAGCTCACGAATGGGACAGGGCTATGACTATGGCTACACCTTC.